The rows below give T cell receptor beta chains drawn from one sample of a study of CD8+CD57+ T cells in acquired aplastic anemia. From the reads, TCRdb called clonotypes with MiXCR, one entry per CDR3 protein. The table shows 130,000 or so distinct CDR3 sequences, with over 30% occurring only once. The sequenced sample was sorted CD4+, CD8+, or CD8+CD57+ T cells (not recorded which) from PBMCs. Source of these receptors: a human donor with aplastic anemia. Each CDR3 is given with its conserved first and last residue. The order of the fields is CDR3 DNA, CDR3 protein, V gene, clone size, D gene, J gene. A D gene is named only where the DNA matches it firmly. Size is stated for part of the rows, as once, few or many counts, or as a class when the clone is expanded.

cdr3_nt: TGTGCCATCAATCCAAGGACAGGCTACGAGCAGTACTTC
cdr3_aa: CAINPRTGYEQYF
v_call: TRBV10-3
clone_size: many
d_call: TRBD1
j_call: TRBJ2-7

cdr3_nt: TGTGCCAGTAAACGGGACGAGCAGTACTTC
cdr3_aa: CASKRDEQYF
v_call: TRBV19
clone_size: few
d_call: .
j_call: TRBJ2-7

cdr3_nt: TGCGCCAGCAGCTTGGAGGTTCCCACAGATACGCAGTATTTT
cdr3_aa: CASSLEVPTDTQYF
v_call: TRBV5-1
clone_size: few
d_call: .
j_call: TRBJ2-3

cdr3_nt: TGTGCCAGCGGTAGAGCAACTAATGAAAAACTGTTTTTT
cdr3_aa: CASGRATNEKLFF
v_call: TRBV6-1
clone_size: many
d_call: .
j_call: TRBJ1-4

cdr3_nt: TGTGCCAGCAGCGTCGGGCAGGGTCTAGCCAAAAACATTCAGTACTTC
cdr3_aa: CASSVGQGLAKNIQYF
v_call: TRBV9
clone_size: .
d_call: .
j_call: TRBJ2-4

cdr3_nt: TGTGCCATCAGACCGGGACAGAACACTGAAGCTTTCTTT
cdr3_aa: CAIRPGQNTEAFF
v_call: TRBV10-3
clone_size: once
d_call: .
j_call: TRBJ1-1

cdr3_nt: TGTGCCATCAGTACGAATTACGAGCAGTACTTC
cdr3_aa: CAISTNYEQYF
v_call: TRBV10-3
clone_size: .
d_call: .
j_call: TRBJ2-7

cdr3_nt: TGTGCCAGCAGTACCGGGGACAGGGTGAGCGAGCAGTACTTC
cdr3_aa: CASSTGDRVSEQYF
v_call: TRBV12-3/TRBV12-4
clone_size: many
d_call: TRBD1
j_call: TRBJ2-7

cdr3_nt: TGTGCCATCAGTGAGGGACAGACTAGCACAGATACGCAGTATTTT
cdr3_aa: CAISEGQTSTDTQYF
v_call: TRBV10-3
clone_size: once
d_call: .
j_call: TRBJ2-3

cdr3_nt: TGTGCCAGCAGCTTATATCCCGCGGACACTGAAGCTTTCTTT
cdr3_aa: CASSLYPADTEAFF
v_call: TRBV7-2
clone_size: .
d_call: .
j_call: TRBJ1-1

cdr3_nt: TGTGCCATCAGTTCAGGGGGAGGCACTGAAGCTTTCTTT
cdr3_aa: CAISSGGGTEAFF
v_call: TRBV10-3
clone_size: once
d_call: TRBD1
j_call: TRBJ1-1

cdr3_nt: TGTGCCTGGATCATTTGGCGGGGGGACTCCTACAATGAGCAGTTCTTC
cdr3_aa: CAWIIWRGDSYNEQFF
v_call: TRBV30
clone_size: few
d_call: TRBD2
j_call: TRBJ2-1

cdr3_nt: TGCGCCAGCAGCCAAGAAGGTGGGACGTCCCCCCATGAGCAGTTCTTC
cdr3_aa: CASSQEGGTSPHEQFF
v_call: TRBV4-1
clone_size: many
d_call: .
j_call: TRBJ2-1

cdr3_nt: TGCAGTGCTAGAGAATCCCCCAGCAATGAGCAGTTCTTC
cdr3_aa: CSARESPSNEQFF
v_call: TRBV20-1
clone_size: many
d_call: .
j_call: TRBJ2-1

cdr3_nt: TGTGCCAGCTCAGCAGTCTTAGGACAGGGATCCCAAGCTTTCTTT
cdr3_aa: CASSAVLGQGSQAFF
v_call: TRBV18
clone_size: few
d_call: TRBD1
j_call: TRBJ1-1

cdr3_nt: TGCAGCGTTGAGTTACAGGGGTACTCCTACGAGCAGTACTTC
cdr3_aa: CSVELQGYSYEQYF
v_call: TRBV29-1
clone_size: .
d_call: TRBD1
j_call: TRBJ2-7

cdr3_nt: TGTGCCAGCAGCCCGACAGGAGACGAAGCTTTCTTT
cdr3_aa: CASSPTGDEAFF
v_call: TRBV7-9
clone_size: .
d_call: .
j_call: TRBJ1-1

cdr3_nt: TGTGCCAGCAGCTTACGACTTAACAATGAGCAGTTCTTC
cdr3_aa: CASSLRLNNEQFF
v_call: TRBV7-2
clone_size: many
d_call: .
j_call: TRBJ2-1

cdr3_nt: TGTGCCAGTGGAAAGATAGATTATAGCAATCAGCCCCAGCATTTT
cdr3_aa: CASGKIDYSNQPQHF
v_call: TRBV19
clone_size: .
d_call: .
j_call: TRBJ1-5

cdr3_nt: TGTGCCAGCAGTTACTCGAGGGACTTCGAGCAGTACTTC
cdr3_aa: CASSYSRDFEQYF
v_call: TRBV6-2/TRBV6-3
clone_size: many
d_call: .
j_call: TRBJ2-7

cdr3_nt: TGTGCCAGCAGTGAAGAGGGCGGGGGAGCCTACGAGCAGTACTTC
cdr3_aa: CASSEEGGGAYEQYF
v_call: TRBV2
clone_size: few
d_call: TRBD2
j_call: TRBJ2-7

cdr3_nt: TGTGCCAGTAGTTACGAATTTAGCTCCTACAATGAGCAGTTCTTC
cdr3_aa: CASSYEFSSYNEQFF
v_call: TRBV19
clone_size: many
d_call: .
j_call: TRBJ2-1

cdr3_nt: TGTGCCAGCAGCCGCCGGGACAGCAATTCACCCCTCCACTTT
cdr3_aa: CASSRRDSNSPLHF
v_call: TRBV5-5
clone_size: .
d_call: TRBD1
j_call: TRBJ1-6

cdr3_nt: TGTGCCAGCAGCTCCCTCGGCGCCTGGGACAGGGATTACAATGAGCAGTTCTTC
cdr3_aa: CASSSLGAWDRDYNEQFF
v_call: TRBV7-6
clone_size: few
d_call: TRBD1
j_call: TRBJ2-1

cdr3_nt: TGTGCCAGCATGATATTACAGGGAAGCGAGCAGTACTTC
cdr3_aa: CASMILQGSEQYF
v_call: TRBV6-2/TRBV6-3
clone_size: many
d_call: .
j_call: TRBJ2-7

cdr3_nt: TGTGCCAGCAGCCAACAGACAGATACGCAGTATTTT
cdr3_aa: CASSQQTDTQYF
v_call: TRBV7-4
clone_size: .
d_call: .
j_call: TRBJ2-3

cdr3_nt: TGTGCCATCAGTGAAACGGCTAACACTGAAGCTTTCTTT
cdr3_aa: CAISETANTEAFF
v_call: TRBV10-3
clone_size: .
d_call: .
j_call: TRBJ1-1

cdr3_nt: TGCGCCAGCAGTGAGGCCCCACCCACTGGCGGGGGGGCCTATGAGCAGTTCTTC
cdr3_aa: CASSEAPPTGGGAYEQFF
v_call: TRBV10-2
clone_size: many
d_call: TRBD2
j_call: TRBJ2-1

cdr3_nt: TGCAGTGCCAACAGGGGGACCCAAGAGACCCAGTACTTC
cdr3_aa: CSANRGTQETQYF
v_call: TRBV20-1
clone_size: many
d_call: TRBD1
j_call: TRBJ2-5

cdr3_nt: TGTGCCAGCTCACTCCAAGGGGGGGGGACGGATACGCAGTATTTT
cdr3_aa: CASSLQGGGTDTQYF
v_call: TRBV2
clone_size: once
d_call: .
j_call: TRBJ2-3

cdr3_nt: TGTGCCAGCAGTGAATTTAACAAAGACATCTATGGCTACACCTTC
cdr3_aa: CASSEFNKDIYGYTF
v_call: TRBV25-1
clone_size: few
d_call: .
j_call: TRBJ1-2

cdr3_nt: TGCGCCAGCAGCTTAGCTCTCTCCACGGCCGAGCAGTACTTC
cdr3_aa: CASSLALSTAEQYF
v_call: TRBV5-1
clone_size: .
d_call: .
j_call: TRBJ2-7

cdr3_nt: TGTGCCAGCAGTGAGGGAGTCCCGTTTGGGAATACGCAGTATTTT
cdr3_aa: CASSEGVPFGNTQYF
v_call: TRBV6-1
clone_size: many
d_call: .
j_call: TRBJ2-3

cdr3_nt: TGCAGTGCTATCGAGCCAAGACAACCGGTCGGCGGGGCTTTCTTT
cdr3_aa: CSAIEPRQPVGGAFF
v_call: TRBV20-1
clone_size: many
d_call: .
j_call: TRBJ1-1

cdr3_nt: TGCAGCGTCAACGTTGGGGGCCCTGAAGCTTTCTTT
cdr3_aa: CSVNVGGPEAFF
v_call: TRBV29-1
clone_size: .
d_call: .
j_call: TRBJ1-1

cdr3_nt: TGTGCCAGCAGTTTATGGGCCACTAGCGGGTTCACCGGGGAGCTGTTTTTT
cdr3_aa: CASSLWATSGFTGELFF
v_call: TRBV28
clone_size: .
d_call: TRBD2
j_call: TRBJ2-2

cdr3_nt: TGCGCCAGCAGCCAAAGGGACACAGATACGCAGTATTTC
cdr3_aa: CASSQRDTDTQYF
v_call: TRBV7-2
clone_size: .
d_call: .
j_call: TRBJ2-3

cdr3_nt: TGTGCCATCAGTGGGGAGGGGGCGGGGAACACTGAAGCTTTCTTT
cdr3_aa: CAISGEGAGNTEAFF
v_call: TRBV10-3
clone_size: once
d_call: TRBD1
j_call: TRBJ1-1

cdr3_nt: TGTGCCAGTAGTAGTCACAGAACCTACGAGCAGTACTTC
cdr3_aa: CASSSHRTYEQYF
v_call: TRBV19
clone_size: .
d_call: .
j_call: TRBJ2-7

cdr3_nt: TGCGCCAGCAGTGAGTCTACAGCCTCCTACGAGCAGTACTTC
cdr3_aa: CASSESTASYEQYF
v_call: TRBV5-1
clone_size: .
d_call: .
j_call: TRBJ2-7

cdr3_nt: TGCAGCGTTGATCTAGGACAGGGAAACATTCAGTACTTC
cdr3_aa: CSVDLGQGNIQYF
v_call: TRBV29-1
clone_size: .
d_call: TRBD1
j_call: TRBJ2-4

cdr3_nt: TGTGCCAGCAGCGTGGCTACTTTCAATGAGCAGTTCTTC
cdr3_aa: CASSVATFNEQFF
v_call: TRBV9
clone_size: many
d_call: .
j_call: TRBJ2-1

cdr3_nt: TGTGCCAGCAGCCGCAGGCAGGGTGGACTCTACGAGCAGTACTTC
cdr3_aa: CASSRRQGGLYEQYF
v_call: TRBV7-2
clone_size: few
d_call: .
j_call: TRBJ2-7

cdr3_nt: TGTGCCACCAGTGGTGCGGGGCTGGATCGCTACACCTTC
cdr3_aa: CATSGAGLDRYTF
v_call: TRBV24-1
clone_size: .
d_call: .
j_call: TRBJ1-2

cdr3_nt: TGCAGTGCTAGAGATCCCGCTAGTAGTGTCGTCGAGACCCAGTACTTC
cdr3_aa: CSARDPASSVVETQYF
v_call: TRBV20-1
clone_size: .
d_call: .
j_call: TRBJ2-5

cdr3_nt: TGTGCCAGCAGCCAAGAGGAAGGGAGCGATGAAGCTTTCTTT
cdr3_aa: CASSQEEGSDEAFF
v_call: TRBV2
clone_size: many
d_call: .
j_call: TRBJ1-1